This T cell receptor beta chain was documented in a study of cytomegalovirus exposure and HLA in healthy donors (TCRdb year 2017). With regard to the full study: An earlier analysis of 587 of the donors reported 250 to 350 Gb of sequence data and 90 million to 120 million unique TCR beta sequences obtained from around 170 million T cells. The study used immunosequencing to profile the T cell repertoires of more than 650 subjects and linked those repertoires to cytomegalovirus serostatus. The genetic ancestry cluster associated with self-reported Caucasian donors included about 81% of the 300 to 400 genotyped donors. Class I and class II HLA loci were covered by the typing at four-digit resolution. A later genetic analysis used genome-wide SNP genotypes for about three fifths of the 666 donors, treating that subset as a discovery cohort. The study aimed to test whether signatures of past pathogen exposure could be identified by cataloging public T cell receptors. Typing coverage differed by locus: A, B, C, DRB1 and DQB1 were typed in roughly 620-640 donors, DQA1 in 500 to 550, DPA1 in nearly 610, and DPB1 in around 440. A later analysis re-examined previously published TCR beta repertoires from about 670 donors and added high-resolution HLA genotyping to investigate patterns of TCR occurrence. Roughly five DR-DQ haplotypes were handled as single units for association and clustering, since linkage in the cohort was strong. An earlier analysis of some 500 of the donors applied high-throughput TCR beta sequencing to assess whether each TCR beta V gene segment acted as functional or pseudogenic. Donor age, sex, ethnicity and CMV serostatus were collected together with the repertoire data. An early release that covered around 590 HLA-typed donors contained approximately 300 gigabases of sequencing data and around 85 million unique TCR sequences. The later analysis used no new phenotypic data to find candidate immune exposures, relying instead on TCR beta sequences and their occurrence across donors. A separate validation cohort of more than 100 different subjects was used in addition to the roughly 640-subject first cohort. To predict cytomegalovirus infection status, the study combined high-throughput TCR immunosequencing, statistical association of individual TCRs with disease status, and machine learning. All discovery cohort repertoires had been generated on a single sequencing platform. On average, approximately 250,000 unique TCR beta nucleotide sequences were sequenced per donor among 300 to 500 genotyped donors of the cohort, with roughly a sixth of those sequences being non-productive.

The CDR3 runs 14 amino acids, cysteine and phenylalanine included. The entry retains the CDR3 DNA only, 42 bases that are in frame from base 1. For this chain, trimming is 5 bases at the V end and 7 bases at the J end, and the number of junction bases without a gene match is 9. CDR1 is given as SGHTA and CDR2 as FQGNSA, both from the germline V gene. Overall study results and their limits: An earlier analysis of approximately 600 of the donors showed that most TCR beta V segments appeared in productive rearrangements either about 90% or about 30% of the time, which broadly matched IMGT annotations. Because HLA typing was unavailable for some donors at each locus, only the typed subset was used in association tests. Assigning TCR associations to individual alleles was difficult when HLA alleles, especially DR and DQ, strongly co-occurred. According to the authors, the approach could potentially be generalized to other disease states and immunological phenotypes. Approximately 18 rarely observed V segments, including chromosome 9 orphons, were excluded from the earlier analysis of approximately 600 of the donors because counts were too low. Correlated functional status among segregating V segments might reflect linkage disequilibrium, but an unknown experimental factor could not be ruled out. A further reported finding was that TCR beta sequences accurately predicted the HLA-A and HLA-B alleles for most subjects in the first cohort. Compared with equally common non-associated chains, HLA-associated TCR beta chains in a later analysis were more clonally expanded and had lower generation probabilities. Most CMV-associated TCR beta chains appeared to be HLA-restricted in a later analysis, and the HLA associations seemed to be driven largely by CMV exposure. A later genetic analysis reported fewer N-insertions in productive TCRs among donors in an Asian-associated ancestry cluster than the roughly 700-donor mean. A later analysis reported that several top co-occurrence clusters appeared linked to parvovirus B19, influenza, CMV and Epstein-Barr virus. Immune exposure information for the cohort was limited to CMV serostatus. In a later analysis, over 15,000 TCR beta sequences were associated with specific HLA alleles at a false discovery rate of 0.05. In vitro tests confirmed that a few of the cytomegalovirus-associated TCR beta chains recognize cytomegalovirus antigens. An association between a missense DCLRE1C variant and V-gene and J-gene trimming of TCR beta chains was found in a later genetic analysis and replicated in an independent cohort. In the study, about 150 TCR beta chains were listed as associated with cytomegalovirus. Some IMGT-functional V segments, including TRBV6-2 and TRBV6-3, could not be distinguished by the 87-base-pair reads and were therefore excluded. The classifier was reported to diagnose cytomegalovirus status with high specificity and sensitivity in both the original cohort and the validation cohort. A later analysis found that TCR association rates varied across HLA loci, with DRB1 alleles showing the most associated TCRs and HLA-C alleles the fewest. In this cohort, only TCR beta chains were sequenced, and detectable features were limited by the absence of alpha or paired-chain data. A cluster of highly shared sequence variants was judged likely to be a technical artifact of the sequencing pipeline. Presence/absence analyses assumed roughly uniform sequencing depth across donors, an assumption that may not hold. Most TCR sequences were observed very rarely across donors, whereas some public TCRs were present in many individuals.

The library was produced with the immunoSEQ multiplex PCR assay. For the multiplex PCR, a mixture combining 60 forward primers for TCR Vbeta segments and 13 reverse primers for TCR Jbeta segments was used. The CDR3 region of rearranged TCR beta genes was amplified from genomic DNA with a multiplex PCR assay. Amplified TCR beta libraries were sequenced as 87-base-pair reads on the Illumina HiSeq System. The paper's data handling went like this. In a later analysis, about 80 million unique TCR beta chains were counted across the approximately 640 repertoires, and about 10 million of these chains were shared by at least two donors. A nearest-neighbor algorithm error-corrected the raw reads and collapsed the reads into unique sequences, merging closely related sequences to remove PCR and sequencing errors. Alignment of CDR3 sequences to IMGT reference sequences was used to assign V, D and J gene segments. For a sequence to be retained, a match of at least six nucleotides was required to both a V gene segment and a J gene segment. Rearrangements were classified as productive when the CDR3 lacked stop codons and remained in frame with V and J, and all other rearrangements were classified as non-productive. Following IMGT convention, CDR3 was defined as the stretch from the second conserved V-encoded cysteine up to the conserved J-encoded phenylalanine. In an earlier analysis of some 550 of the donors, sequences lacking an unambiguous match to a single V gene segment were excluded. In an earlier analysis of around 590 of the donors, a V segment was called functional when productive rearrangements were above 56.7%, and segregating when the standard deviation between donors exceeded 5%. To diagnose cytomegalovirus status from the catalog of TCR beta chain sequences, a statistical classification framework was built. V and J gene assignment, in a later analysis, came from comparing TCR nucleotide sequences with IMGT/GENE-DB human TR gene sequences. The TCRdist pipeline was used in a later analysis to assign CDR3 sequences and most-parsimonious VDJ recombination scenarios. In a later analysis, each TCR beta chain was defined by its CDR3 amino acid sequence together with its V-gene family, and reads without a unique V-gene family were excluded. As a way to deal with suspected cross-contamination and a sequencing artifact, a later analysis dropped 450 to 700 nucleotide sequences that were highly shared and had low generation probability. In a later analysis, a clonal expansion index was calculated for each public chain from normalized within-repertoire ranks of inferred template counts. A later analysis computed generation probabilities with a VDJ recombination model fitted to out-of-frame rearrangements, and checked the results against IGoR. Hypergeometric tests were used in a later analysis to score TCR-TCR, TCR-HLA and TCR-CMV co-occurrence, with a repertoire-size bias correction applied to the TCR pairs. A later analysis estimated false discovery rates by permuting HLA or CMV assignments 20 times. In a later analysis, co-occurring TCRs were grouped using DBSCAN, and TCRdist sequence similarity was added for clustering within HLA-allele-positive subsets. Repertoires with fewer than 30,000 or more than 120,000 public chains, plus five repertoires with anomalous nucleotide sharing, were excluded from co-occurrence clustering. TCRdb carries this immuneACCESS record with in-frame sequences only. Its versions omit some clonotypes, under half of them owing to an unresolved V gene in the studies checked, with the rest unexplained. V, J and clone size reflect that table, while D and trimming were determined from the DNA. This sample gives under 130,000 clones in total; around 79% of them show up just once. Jointly, the top ten make up approximately 3% of the sample.

This clone came up a few times. Its specific antigen is unknown. There are no base qualities to consult, and no much larger clone falls within one base. In total, 630 or so healthy bone marrow donors made up the cohort. At the time of sampling, all cohort members were nominally healthy, though unrecorded immune exposures were likely present. The donor was CMV seronegative and belonged to the group of 320 or so seronegative cohort members. A peripheral blood sample was collected from each donor, and TCR beta sequencing was performed on peripheral blood mononuclear cells. The Qiagen DNeasy Blood Extraction Kit was used to extract genomic DNA from the blood cell samples.

The sequence derives from a woman in her thirties or forties in good health and CMV-seronegative. This sequence uses TRBV7-2 and TRBJ2-5; 8 central bases correspond to TRBD2. Sequences were obtained from PBMCs. The CDR3 region reads CASSGGGSEGTQYF. The DNA reads as follows: TGTGCCAGCAGCGGCGGGGGGTCGGAGGGGACCCAGTACTTC.